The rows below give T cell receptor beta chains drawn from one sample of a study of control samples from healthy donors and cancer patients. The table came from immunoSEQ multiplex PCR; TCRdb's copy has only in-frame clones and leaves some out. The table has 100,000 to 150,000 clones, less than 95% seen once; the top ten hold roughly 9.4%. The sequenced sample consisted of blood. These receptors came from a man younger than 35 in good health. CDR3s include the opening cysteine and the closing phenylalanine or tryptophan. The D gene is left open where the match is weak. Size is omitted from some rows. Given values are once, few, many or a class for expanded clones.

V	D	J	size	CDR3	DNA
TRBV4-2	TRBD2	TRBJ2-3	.	CASSQESTSGFYTDTQYF	TGTGCCAGCAGCCAAGAATCGACTAGCGGGTTCTACACAGATACGCAGTATTTT
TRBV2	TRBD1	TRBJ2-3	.	CASSWDRGRVDTQYF	TGTGCCAGCAGTTGGGACAGGGGGAGAGTTGATACGCAGTATTTT
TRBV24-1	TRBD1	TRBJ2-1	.	CATSDPGQGDNEQFF	TGTGCCACCAGTGACCCGGGACAGGGGGACAATGAGCAGTTCTTC
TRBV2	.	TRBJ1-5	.	CASSGRINQPQHF	TGTGCCAGCAGTGGCAGGATTAATCAGCCCCAGCATTTT
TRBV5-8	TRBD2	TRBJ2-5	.	CASSLAGRFGTSGSETQYF	TGTGCCAGCAGCTTGGCCGGGCGTTTCGGGACTAGCGGATCAGAGACCCAGTACTTC
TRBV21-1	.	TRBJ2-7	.	CASSKSPGQSFEQYF	TGTGCCAGCAGCAAATCCCCGGGACAGTCTTTCGAGCAGTACTTC
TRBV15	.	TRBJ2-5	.	CATSRDSPTQYF	TGTGCCACCAGCAGAGATAGCCCGACCCAGTACTTC
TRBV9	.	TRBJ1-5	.	CASSVDPGAHQPQHF	TGTGCCAGCAGCGTAGACCCAGGGGCTCATCAGCCCCAGCATTTT
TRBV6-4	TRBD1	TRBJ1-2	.	CASSDQQGEKNGYTF	TGTGCCAGCAGTGACCAACAGGGGGAGAAGAATGGCTACACCTTC
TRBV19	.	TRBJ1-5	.	CASSTDRSHQPQHF	TGTGCCAGTAGTACAGACAGGAGCCATCAGCCCCAGCATTTT
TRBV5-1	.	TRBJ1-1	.	CASSLVPSTEAFF	TGCGCCAGCAGCTTGGTCCCCTCAACTGAAGCTTTCTTT
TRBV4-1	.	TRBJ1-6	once	CASSQPTREAGSPLHF	TGCGCCAGCAGCCAGCCAACGAGGGAGGCAGGATCACCCCTCCACTTT
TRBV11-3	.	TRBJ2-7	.	CASSVSSGTSYEQYF	TGTGCCAGCAGCGTATCGTCAGGGACTTCCTACGAGCAGTACTTC